Each of the 22 T cell receptor beta chains below was sequenced from the same sample in a study of cytomegalovirus exposure and HLA in healthy donors. It was with 60 Vbeta and 13 Jbeta primers that the PCR ran. The assay was immunoSEQ multiplex PCR, and TCRdb's table has in-frame clones only and misses some. The sample records 50,000 or so clones, around 70% being singletons. Sequencing was performed on PBMCs. The receptors stem from a woman aged 50 to 60 in good health and CMV-seronegative.

The V call is TRBV28, the J call TRBJ1-1, with 11 positions matching TRBD1. V was clipped by 6 bases and J by 3 bases; unmatched bases: 9. This CDR3 has 16 residues. CDR1 is MDHEN and CDR2 is SYDVKM in the germline V gene. The CDR3 sequence: CASSSHGTGGDTEAFF. As DNA, the CDR3 is TGTGCCAGCAGCTCCCACGGGACAGGGGGAGACACTGAAGCTTTCTTT.

In its sample, this clone was seen once. This chain uses TRBV7-6 with TRBJ2-7; 9 nucleotides line up with TRBD1. The CDR3 covers 15 residues. The germline gives CDR1 SGHVS, CDR2 FNYEAQ. V trimming: 2 bases; J trimming: 5 bases; junction bases outside the gene matches: 7. CDR3 residues: CASSLTGQGFHEQYF. CDR3 bases: TGTGCCAGCAGCTTAACGGGACAGGGATTTCACGAGCAGTACTTC.

This sequence joins TRBV19 and TRBJ1-1, with 7 bases fitting TRBD1. After removal of 8 bases from V and 0 bases from J, the junction contained 6 bases not matched to a gene. CDR1 and CDR2 (germline): LNHDA, SQIVND (reference sequence). The CDR3 consists of 14 residues. CDR3 amino acids: CASGGQNMNTEAFF. CDR3 in DNA: TGTGCCAGTGGGGGACAGAACATGAACACTGAAGCTTTCTTT.

The rearrangement uses TRBV6-1 and TRBJ1-5; 9 nucleotides match TRBD1. The CDR3 has 15 residues. The V gene's germline CDR1 is MNHNS and CDR2 SASEGT. V was pared by 4 bases and J by 9 bases, with 10 bases of the junction left unmatched. CDR3 nucleotide sequence: TGTGCCAGCAGTGGTTATCCGGGACAGGGCCGGCCCCAGCATTTT. This codes for CASSGYPGQGRPQHF.

This clone has just a few counts. This chain connects TRBV7-9 to TRBJ2-7; no clear D gene. CDR1 and CDR2 (germline): SEHNR, FQNEAQ (reference sequence). The V end lost 2 bases, the J end lost 1 base, and 9 bases lay between the germline ends. The CDR3 has 14 amino acids. This chain's CDR3 is CASSLSSVSYEQYF. The CDR3 DNA sequence: TGTGCCAGCAGCTTATCGAGCGTTTCCTACGAGCAGTACTTC. Combining the CDR3 with reference TRBV7-9 and TRBJ2-7 gives the whole variable domain DTGVSQNPRHKITKRGQNVTFRCDPISEHNRLYWYRQTLGQGPEFLTYFQNEAQLEKSRLLSDRFSAERPKGSFSTLEIQRTEQGDSAMYLCASSLSSVSYEQYFGPGTRLTVT.

This chain links TRBV19 with TRBJ2-7, with TRBD1 identical over 12 bases. V was clipped by 7 bases and J by 5 bases; unmatched bases: 3. Germline V gene lookup returns CDR1 LNHDA and CDR2 SQIVND (reference sequence). The CDR3 is 13 amino acids. Here the CDR3 DNA reads TGTGCCAGTACGGGACAGGGGGCGGACGAGCAGTACTTC. It encodes CASTGQGADEQYF.

Here the CDR3 DNA reads TGCGCCAGCAGCCAAGGACTAGCGGGAATAGTAACGGAGACCCAGTACTTC. Its translation is CASSQGLAGIVTETQYF. The chain links TRBV4-1 to TRBJ2-5; 11 bases match TRBD2. The V segment lost 1 base and the J segment 5 bases; nucleotides outside the gene matches: 9. In germline, CDR1 is MGHRA, CDR2 YSYEKL. This CDR3 has 17 amino acids.

The chain combines TRBV2 with TRBJ2-3; 11 bases are a match to TRBD2. V was clipped by 4 bases and J by 4 bases; unmatched bases: 4. Germline V gene sequence: CDR1 SNHLY, CDR2 FYNNEI. The CDR3 consists of 15 residues. The CDR3 nucleotides read TGTGCCAGCAGTGGAACTAGCGGGAGCCCAGATACGCAGTATTTT. Translation: CASSGTSGSPDTQYF.

The J gene is TRBJ2-7, the V gene TRBV2; D not certain. V gave up 2 bases and J gave up 3 bases, with 11 bases separating them. The CDR3 spans 14 residues. Germline V gives CDR1 SNHLY, CDR2 FYNNEI. The CDR3 protein is CASSENPWSYEQYF. For the CDR3, the DNA is TGTGCCAGCAGTGAAAATCCGTGGAGCTACGAGCAGTACTTC.

The CDR3 DNA reads TGTGCCAGCAGCCGACAGAACAATCAGCCCCAGCATTTT. It codes for CASSRQNNQPQHF. The chain employs TRBV14 and TRBJ1-5; possible D gene TRBD1, 5 bases. Germline CDR1 reads SGHDN; CDR2 reads FVKESK. The CDR3 length is 13 residues. V lost 4 bases and J 3 bases, leaving 7 bases between the germline ends.

The chain employs TRBV19 and TRBJ1-2; D remains ambiguous. This CDR3 has 14 amino acids. Trimming cost V 3 bases and J 1 base, with 9 bases left between them. Looked up from germline, CDR1 is LNHDA and CDR2 is SQIVND (reference sequence). CDR3 DNA sequence: TGTGCCAGTAGTATCGGGTTGGTTAACTATGGCTACACCTTC. It codes for CASSIGLVNYGYTF.

This clone appeared once. V and J are TRBV28 and TRBJ1-1, with D perhaps TRBD1 (6 bases). The CDR3 totals 14 residues. Germline lookup yields CDR1 MDHEN and CDR2 SYDVKM. Trimming shortened V by 6 bases and J by 0 bases, and 11 bases separated the two germline ends. Here the CDR3 DNA reads TGTGCCAGCAGCCTACAGGGCCTGAACACTGAAGCTTTCTTT. It codes for CASSLQGLNTEAFF.

V gene TRBV27 combines with J gene TRBJ1-5, with 8 positions matching TRBD1. With 5 bases clipped from V and 4 bases from J, the junction kept 10 bases outside the gene matches. CDR1 and CDR2 (germline): MNHEY, SMNVEV (reference sequence). The length of the CDR3 is 16 residues. CDR3 DNA sequence: TGTGCCAGCAGTCAGAATTACAGGGGGGAAAATCAGCCCCAGCATTTT. It yields the protein CASSQNYRGENQPQHF.

The CDR3 DNA reads as TGCGCCAGCAGTGAGTCGGGAACAGGGTCCTACAATGAGCAGTTCTTC. Translating gives CASSESGTGSYNEQFF. The rearrangement links TRBV10-1 to TRBJ2-1, with a possible D match to TRBD1 (6 bases). Germline CDR1 is WNHNN and CDR2 is SYGVQD (reference sequence). This CDR3 has 16 residues. Trimming left V 0 bases short and J 1 base short, with 10 bases between.

This clone occurred a few times. V usage is TRBV5-8 and J usage is TRBJ1-2, with 7 nucleotides matching TRBD1. Trimming removed 5 bases from V and 8 bases from J; junction bases left unmatched: 9. There are 13 residues in the CDR3. CDR1 and CDR2 (germline): SGHTS, YDEGEE. Written as DNA, the CDR3 is TGTGCCAGCAGGTTATCAGGGACAGTCGGCTACACCTTC. It encodes CASRLSGTVGYTF.

CDR3 residues: CASSLGGAGLAGGPYEQYF. Written as DNA, the CDR3 is TGCGCCAGCAGCTTAGGAGGGGCTGGACTAGCGGGAGGGCCTTACGAGCAGTACTTC. The rearrangement links TRBV5-1 to TRBJ2-7, with 15 nucleotides matching TRBD2. This CDR3 has 19 residues. CDR1 SGHRS and CDR2 YFSETQ come from the germline V gene. V was pared by 2 bases and J by 4 bases, with 13 bases of the junction left unmatched.

The chain carries TRBV5-1 and TRBJ2-5; D not resolved. The better agreement between TRBJ2-7 and the DNA end casts doubt on the J call. The germline gives CDR1 SGHRS, CDR2 YFSETQ. The CDR3 covers 11 residues. The CDR3 DNA reads TGCGCCAGCAGCTCCACCTACGAGCAGTACTTC. Amino acids: CASSSTYEQYF.

This chain connects TRBV14 to TRBJ1-3; D gene unclear. V was pared by 8 bases and J by 0 bases, with 14 bases between. This CDR3 has 15 residues. CDR1 and CDR2 (germline): SGHDN, FVKESK. The CDR3 sequence is CASRLSGLSGNTIYF. The DNA of the CDR3 is TGTGCCAGCCGGCTAAGCGGACTCTCTGGAAACACCATATATTTT.

V is TRBV5-1 and J is TRBJ2-7; TRBD1 matches 8 bases. Per germline, CDR1 SGHRS and CDR2 YFSETQ. V was pared by 4 bases and J by 1 base, with 4 bases of the junction left unmatched. This CDR3 spans 14 amino acids. CDR3 region: CASSATGGSYEQYF. CDR3 in DNA: TGCGCCAGCAGCGCTACAGGGGGTTCCTACGAGCAGTACTTC.

This clone turned up a few times. The chain is built from TRBV5-1 and TRBJ2-6, with 7 bases identical to TRBD1. J gave up 0 bases and V 4 bases, and 4 bases lay outside the gene matches. There are 16 residues in the CDR3. Germline V gene data show CDR1 as SGHRS and CDR2 as YFSETQ. CDR3 amino acids: CASSLGTASGANVLTF. CDR3 coding DNA: TGCGCCAGCAGCCTTGGGACAGCCTCTGGGGCCAACGTCCTGACTTTC. The full variable domain, completed using reference TRBV5-1 and TRBJ2-6, is KAGVTQTPRYLIKTRGQQVTLSCSPISGHRSVSWYQQTPGQGLQFLFEYFSETQRNKGNFPGRFSGRQFSNSRSEMNVSTLELGDSALYLCASSLGTASGANVLTFGAGSRLTVL.

This rearrangement joins TRBV28 to TRBJ2-7, with 12 bases identical to TRBD2. V was clipped by 5 bases and J by 6 bases; unmatched bases: 11. This CDR3 has 16 amino acids. The germline V gene has CDR1 MDHEN and CDR2 SYDVKM. The CDR3 reads CASSLGSSGRVSEQYF. CDR3 bases: TGTGCCAGCAGTCTCGGCTCTAGCGGGAGGGTAAGCGAGCAGTACTTC.

This chain joins TRBV7-9 and TRBJ2-1, with D tentatively TRBD1 (7 bases). V gave up 1 base and J gave up 5 bases, with 12 bases separating them. CDR1 SEHNR and CDR2 FQNEAQ come from the germline V gene (reference sequence). The CDR3 sequence is 15 residues long. CDR3: CASSLGGTVHNEQFF. The DNA for the CDR3 is TGTGCCAGCAGCTTAGGCGGGACAGTACACAATGAGCAGTTCTTC.